This entry lists 15 T cell receptor beta chains sequenced from one sample in a study of blood T cell repertoires in COVID-19. The repertoire was sequenced with immunoSEQ multiplex PCR; TCRdb's copy has only in-frame clones and lacks some. This table holds 200,000 to 250,000 clones, more than 80% found once. Sequencing input: peripheral blood. The receptor set was obtained from a woman in her twenties or thirties with COVID-19, enrolled during active disease.

V usage is TRBV5-6 and J usage is TRBJ1-6, with 11 bases lining up with TRBD1. V shed 4 bases and J 10 bases; nucleotides not matched to a gene: 7. Germline loops: CDR1 SGHDT, CDR2 YYEEEE. CDR3 length: 15 residues. CDR3 nucleotides: TGTGCCAGCAGCCTCCTAGGGACAGGGGGGTCACCCCTCCACTTT. It codes for CASSLLGTGGSPLHF. Full variable domain (remainder filled in from reference TRBV5-6 and TRBJ1-6): DAGVTQSPTHLIKTRGQQVTLRCSPKSGHDTVSWYQQALGQGPQFIFQYYEEEERQRGNFPDRFSGHQFPNYSSELNVNALLLGDSALYLCASSLLGTGGSPLHFGNGTRLTVT.

This clone was seen more than once but under ten times. The chain has TRBV6-5 and TRBJ1-1, with 7 nucleotides matching TRBD1. The V gene's germline CDR1 is MNHEY and CDR2 SVGAGI. V shed 6 bases, J shed 2 bases, and the junction held 9 bases outside the gene matches. This CDR3 spans 15 amino acids. CDR3 DNA sequence: TGTGCCAGCAGACGAAGACAGGGACTTAACACTGAAGCTTTCTTT. Encoded protein: CASRRRQGLNTEAFF.

The chain's CDR3 is CASSANRADTQYF. CDR3 nucleotides: TGTGCCAGCAGTGCAAACAGGGCAGATACGCAGTATTTT. V and J are TRBV12-3 or TRBV12-4 and TRBJ2-3; tentatively, D is TRBD1 (6 bases). V was trimmed by 5 bases and J by 4 bases, leaving 10 bases between them. This CDR3 region has 13 residues.

The genes are TRBV7-8 and TRBJ1-3, with D perhaps matching TRBD1 (5 bases). Trimming removed 1 base at V and 4 bases at J, with 17 bases between. The CDR3 covers 17 residues. Germline values: CDR1 SGHVS, CDR2 FQNEAQ. CDR3 amino acids: CASSLGVSAGRGNTIYF. CDR3 nucleotides: TGTGCCAGCAGCTTAGGGGTCTCGGCAGGGAGGGGAAACACCATATATTTT.

This clone was recorded once. The chain uses TRBV11-2 and TRBJ2-2, with a possible D match to TRBD2 (6 bases). The CDR3 has 15 amino acids. V was shortened by 1 base and J by 4 bases, with 10 bases between the two germline ends. Germline V CDR1 and CDR2: SGHAT, FQNNGV. CDR3 amino acids: CASSLGLASTGELFF. As DNA, the CDR3 is TGTGCCAGCAGCTTAGGGCTAGCGAGCACCGGGGAGCTGTTTTTT.

The chain is built from TRBV7-2 and TRBJ2-1, with 11 bases that match TRBD2. From germline, CDR1 is SGHTA and CDR2 FQGNSA. The CDR3 length is 16 residues. Germline trimming cut 2 bases from V and 3 bases from J; bases unmatched to any gene: 3. CDR3 nucleotide sequence: TGTGCCAGCAGCTTAAGAGGGACTAGCGGCTACAATGAGCAGTTCTTC. This codes for CASSLRGTSGYNEQFF.

This clone was seen a few times. This rearrangement joins TRBV5-1 to TRBJ1-4; 11 bases agree with TRBD1. The CDR3 runs 18 residues. J gave up 4 bases and V 4 bases, and 12 bases lay outside the gene matches. Germline V gives CDR1 SGHRS, CDR2 YFSETQ. CDR3 nucleotides: TGCGCCAGCAGCCCGGGGGACAGGGGGGTCCATGGTAATGAAAAACTGTTTTTT. Amino acids: CASSPGDRGVHGNEKLFF.

The chain carries TRBV7-9 and TRBJ1-1; unclear D gene. V lost 5 bases and J 7 bases, leaving 14 bases between the germline ends. This CDR3 has 13 residues. Germline V gives CDR1 SEHNR, CDR2 FQNEAQ (reference sequence). This CDR3 reads CASSLRAISEAFF. Here the CDR3 DNA reads TGTGCCAGCAGCCTGCGCGCGATTAGTGAAGCTTTCTTT.

The genes are TRBV6-5 and TRBJ2-1, with 10 bases fitting TRBD2. This CDR3 has 14 residues. Per germline, CDR1 MNHEY and CDR2 SVGAGI. Trimming took 6 bases from V and 7 from J; bases not matched to a gene: 6. CDR3 protein: CASSPGLARNEQFF. The CDR3, as DNA: TGTGCCAGCAGCCCGGGACTAGCGCGTAATGAGCAGTTCTTC.

The chain is built from TRBV2 and TRBJ2-7; the D gene is possibly TRBD2 (6 bases). This CDR3 region has 14 residues. Trimming removed 7 bases from V and 5 bases from J, with 18 bases in between. Germline V gives CDR1 SNHLY, CDR2 FYNNEI. The CDR3 sequence is CASMRRLDLHEQYF. The CDR3 DNA sequence: TGTGCCAGCATGCGGAGACTAGACCTCCACGAGCAGTACTTC.

J is TRBJ1-3 and V is TRBV15; 8 bases align to TRBD1. CDR1 LNHNV and CDR2 YYDKDF come from the germline V gene (reference sequence). CDR3 length: 16 residues. J was trimmed by 0 bases and V by 3 bases; bases with no gene match: 4. The CDR3 region has the DNA TGTGCCACCAGCAGGGGACAGGCGAACTCTGGAAACACCATATATTTT. This sequence encodes CATSRGQANSGNTIYF.

The V gene is TRBV5-1, the J gene TRBJ2-5; TRBD2 matches at 9 bases. Germline CDR1 is SGHRS and CDR2 is YFSETQ. V lost 5 bases, J lost 5 bases, and 4 bases stayed unmatched. The CDR3 has 13 residues. This chain's CDR3 is CASRGTSRETQYF. The CDR3 DNA reads as TGCGCCAGCAGGGGGACTAGCAGGGAGACCCAGTACTTC.

The chain employs TRBV24-1 and TRBJ2-1; maybe TRBD1 (6 bases). Trimming cost V 6 bases and J 9 bases, with 11 bases left between them. Germline assignment: CDR1 KGHDR and CDR2 SFDVKD. The CDR3 spans 12 residues. The CDR3 sequence: CATSQGLGEQFF. The DNA of the CDR3 is TGTGCCACCAGTCAGGGGTTGGGTGAGCAGTTCTTC.

The chain uses TRBV5-6 and TRBJ2-7; D call uncertain. Germline V gives CDR1 SGHDT, CDR2 YYEEEE. The CDR3 is made up of 18 amino acids. V was trimmed by 2 bases and J by 2 bases, leaving 23 bases between them. CDR3 sequence reads: CASSLIMPVWSSPYEQYF. The CDR3 DNA reads as TGTGCCAGCAGCTTAATCATGCCGGTATGGAGTTCTCCCTACGAGCAGTACTTC.

The genes are TRBV19 and TRBJ2-4; 7 bases are a match to TRBD2. Germline values: CDR1 LNHDA, CDR2 SQIVND (reference sequence). Trimming removed 7 bases from V and 0 bases from J; junction bases left unmatched: 15. CDR3 length: 18 residues. CDR3 protein: CASKGTSAGILAKNIQYF. The CDR3 nucleotides read TGTGCCAGTAAAGGCACTAGCGCGGGGATCCTAGCCAAAAACATTCAGTACTTC. Full variable domain (outside the CDR3, taken from reference TRBV19 and TRBJ2-4): DGGITQSPKYLFRKEGQNVTLSCEQNLNHDAMYWYRQDPGQGLRLIYYSQIVNDFQKGDIAEGYSVSREKKESFPLTVTSAQKNPTAFYLCASKGTSAGILAKNIQYFGAGTRLSVL.